This TCR beta chain was documented in a study of blood T cells in healthy people across ages. Each sample used at least 7 million PBMCs. Through a sample-barcoded 5' primer and a J-beta primer mix, a second PCR was run for about 6 to 11 cycles. One entry per CDR3 protein results from TCRdb running MiXCR on the 5' RACE reads. The sample holds approximately 1.5 million distinct CDR3 sequences; about 32% are singletons and the top ten take approximately 11%. The V segment lost 4 bases and the J segment 2 bases; nucleotides outside the gene matches: 2. This CDR3 has 15 residues. Germline CDR1 and CDR2: LNHDA and SQIVND (reference sequence).

The rearrangement joins TRBV19 to TRBJ2-6; 7 bases match TRBD1. This sequence originates from a woman aged 30 to 39 in good health. Sequenced sample: blood. CDR3 loop: CASSTTGAGANVLTF. Here the CDR3 DNA reads TGTGCCAGTAGTACCACAGGGGCTGGGGCCAACGTCCTGACTTTC.